This TCR beta chain was found in a study of blood T cell repertoires in COVID-19. Study-level information: Samples came from the United States, Italy and Spain, spanning acute and convalescent COVID-19.

The germline CDR1 and CDR2 sequences are SGHVS and FQNEAQ. Trimming at V came to 2 bases and at J to 3 bases, leaving 6 bases not matched to a gene. CDR3 size: 15 residues. As originally analysed: Amplified reference gene primers provided the basis for estimating nucleated cell counts. Data came from immunoSEQ multiplex PCR; TCRdb stores just in-frame clones and leaves some out. The V and J calls and the clone size are those of that table, but D and trimming were determined from the DNA. In the table there are roughly 200,000 clones, about 81% of which are singletons. The sequence was collected from a man aged 35-49 years who had recovered from COVID-19. V is TRBV7-8 and J is TRBJ2-7; 8 bases are a match to TRBD1. The sequenced material came from PBMCs or T cells enriched from blood (not recorded which). The CDR3 DNA reads as TGTGCCAGCAGCTTAACCTTGGACAGGGTCTACGAGCAGTACTTC. Its translation: CASSLTLDRVYEQYF. Looking up the rest from reference TRBV7-8 and TRBJ2-7 gives the full variable domain: GAGVSQSPRYKVAKRGQDVALRCDPISGHVSLFWYQQALGQGPEFLTYFQNEAQLDKSGLPSDRFFAERPEGSVSTLKIQRTQQEDSAVYLCASSLTLDRVYEQYFGPGTRLTVT.